This passage covers 2 T cell receptor beta chains from one sample sequenced in a study of tumor-infiltrating lymphocytes in primary liver carcinoma (dated by TCRdb to 2015 to 2018). Blood RNA was extracted from unsorted whole blood with TRIzol reagent; germline DNA came from the DNeasy Blood & Tissue kit. Sequencing relied on an Illumina HiSeq 2500. Using a constant-region primer and ProtoScript II reverse transcriptase, TCRbeta-specific cDNA was reverse-transcribed from 500 to 650 ng total RNA. The TCRbeta libraries were prepared through three rounds of nested multiplex PCR following a slightly modified ARM-PCR procedure. Each of the first two PCR rounds ran for about 10 cycles and used multiplex TRBV1-TRBV30 forward primers together with a Cbeta reverse primer. The public reads were run again by TCRdb, first through fastp at Q25 and then through MiXCR, and only productive beta chains were kept. Under each unique CDR3 protein, matching rows form one entry showing the most common genes and DNA. Here the sample has over 250,000 distinct CDR3 sequences; more than 55% occur a single time. About a sixth of the sample is in the top ten clones.

Sequenced sample: peripheral blood. These receptors were obtained from a woman between 25 and 40 years old with primary liver carcinoma and hepatitis B virus infection.

This clonotype was recorded a few times. At one end, the junction sequence differs from germline, possibly due to a read error. The chain has TRBV6-1 and TRBJ2-6, with D perhaps TRBD1 (6 bases). Looked up from germline, CDR1 is MNHNS and CDR2 is SASEGT. The CDR3 contains 16 residues. The CDR3 loop reads CTSTERGTTGANVLTF. CDR3 coding DNA: TGCACCAGCACAGAAAGGGGGACCACTGGGGCCAACGTCCTGACTTTC.

A word on this clonotype: One end of the junction varies from germline; a read error may be responsible. This chain connects TRBV10-3 to TRBJ2-3; D may be TRBD1 or TRBD2 (5 bases each). Germline V CDR1 and CDR2: ENHRY, SYGVKD. There are 15 residues in the CDR3. CDR3 sequence (DNA): TGTACCATCAGTGGGACGGGGATTGGCTCCGGTACGCAGTATTTT. As protein: CTISGTGIGSGTQYF.